This paragraph covers one TCR beta chain sequence. The source of the sample is a study of graft-versus-host responses after intestinal transplantation. Data came from immunoSEQ multiplex PCR; TCRdb stores just in-frame clones and leaves some out. The table lists 15,000 to 20,000 clones, around 83% of them singletons, with about 4% in the top ten. The CDR3 covers 11 residues. CDR1 ENHRY and CDR2 SYGVKD come from the germline V gene. Tissue processing of the graft released intraepithelial and lamina propria lymphocytes from it. The chain couples TRBV10-3 to TRBJ2-5; D gene unclear. The J call is doubtful: the DNA matches TRBJ2-7 better. Material: ileum tissue, obtained around 580 days after intestinal transplantation. This TCR came from a human patient who received an intestinal transplant, so some T cells may come from the graft donor. CDR3 sequence: CAISGSGEQYF. The CDR3 nucleotides read TGTGCCATCAGTGGTTCGGGCGAGCAGTACTTC.